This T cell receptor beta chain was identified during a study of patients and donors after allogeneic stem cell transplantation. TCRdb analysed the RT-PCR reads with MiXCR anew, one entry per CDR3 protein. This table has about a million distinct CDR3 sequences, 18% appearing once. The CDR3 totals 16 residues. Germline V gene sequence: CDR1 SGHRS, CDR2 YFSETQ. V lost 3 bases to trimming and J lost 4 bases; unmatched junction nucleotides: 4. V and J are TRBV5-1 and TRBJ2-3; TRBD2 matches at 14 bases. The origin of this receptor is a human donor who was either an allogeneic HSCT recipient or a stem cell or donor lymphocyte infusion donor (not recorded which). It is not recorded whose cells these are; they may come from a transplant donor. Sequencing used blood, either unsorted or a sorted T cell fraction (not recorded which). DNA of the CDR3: TGCGCCAGCAGCTCTCAGGGACTAGCGGGGGCAGATACGCAGTATTTT. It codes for CASSSQGLAGADTQYF.